The rows below give T cell receptor beta chains drawn from one sample of a study of siplizumab effects on memory and regulatory T cells. For these receptors, no antigen is known. Data came from immunoSEQ multiplex PCR; TCRdb stores just in-frame clones and leaves some out. The sample holds fewer than 20,000 clones, over 45% seen once. Specimen: CFSE-low (dividing) CD4+ T cells sorted from an allogeneic mixed lymphocyte reaction. All receptors derive from a human donor in good health; the cells came from an allogeneic mixed lymphocyte reaction. The CDR3 runs from the conserved cysteine through the conserved F or W. Fields, in order: J gene, D gene, V gene, clone size, CDR3 protein, CDR3 DNA. The D gene is left open where the match is weak. Size is stated for part of the rows, as once, few or many counts, or as a class when the clone is expanded.

TRBJ2-3 | TRBD2 | TRBV5-1 | NA | CASSFREGTDTQYF | TGCGCCAGCAGCTTCCGGGAGGGCACAGATACGCAGTATTTT
TRBJ2-5 | TRBD2 | TRBV6-5 | NA | CASSVFTGEGTQYF | TGTGCCAGCAGTGTCTTTACTGGGGAGGGAACCCAGTACTTC
TRBJ1-4 | NA | TRBV9 | NA | CASSSWGAEEKLFF | TGTGCCAGCAGCTCCTGGGGGGCCGAAGAAAAACTGTTTTTT
TRBJ1-5 | NA | TRBV16 | NA | CASSQSWGNGPQHF | TGTGCCAGCAGCCAATCTTGGGGGAATGGCCCCCAGCATTTT
TRBJ2-7 | NA | TRBV12-2 | few | CASRDGWTMPAYEQYF | TGTGCAAGTCGCGACGGGTGGACGATGCCGGCCTACGAGCAGTACTTC
TRBJ1-1 | NA | TRBV6-5 | NA | CASSYTRGSEAFF | TGTGCCAGCAGTTACACCAGGGGCTCTGAAGCTTTCTTT
TRBJ2-6 | NA | TRBV5-1 | NA | CASSLEGNSGANVLTF | TGCGCCAGCAGCTTGGAAGGGAACTCTGGGGCCAACGTCCTGACTTTC
TRBJ2-1 | NA | TRBV6-5 | NA | CASTERVSNEQFF | TGTGCCAGCACTGAGCGGGTCAGCAATGAGCAGTTCTTC
TRBJ2-3 | NA | TRBV6-6 | NA | CASRTGSPDTQYF | TGTGCCAGCAGAACAGGGTCCCCAGATACGCAGTATTTT
TRBJ1-5 | NA | TRBV10-2 | medium-sized | CASSDGTLGQPQHF | TGCGCCAGCAGTGACGGGACCCTGGGTCAGCCCCAGCATTTT
TRBJ2-3 | NA | TRBV5-6 | NA | CASRSAWVADTQYF | TGTGCCAGCAGATCAGCGTGGGTTGCAGATACGCAGTATTTT
TRBJ1-6 | NA | TRBV18 | NA | CASSPMKGFNSPLHF | TGTGCCAGCTCCCCTATGAAAGGGTTTAATTCACCCCTCCACTTT
TRBJ1-4 | NA | TRBV5-1 | medium-sized | CASRKGSDEKLFF | TGCGCCAGCAGGAAGGGTTCGGATGAAAAACTGTTTTTT
TRBJ1-1 | TRBD1 | TRBV5-1 | medium-sized | CASSLQGFEAFF | TGCGCCAGCAGCTTACAGGGGTTTGAGGCTTTCTTT
TRBJ2-2 | TRBD1 | TRBV4-2 | NA | CASSQRDRGAGTGELFF | TGTGCCAGCAGCCAAAGAGACAGGGGCGCGGGGACCGGGGAGCTGTTTTTT
TRBJ1-6 | NA | TRBV5-1 | NA | CASAWGQAATINSPLHF | TGCGCCAGTGCTTGGGGGCAGGCGGCTACTATAAATTCACCCCTCCACTTT
TRBJ2-1 | NA | TRBV7-2 | NA | CASSLLGSGDEQFF | TGTGCCAGCAGCTTACTCGGGAGTGGGGATGAGCAGTTCTTC
TRBJ1-3 | TRBD1 | TRBV7-2 | few | CASSSGTGASGNTIYF | TGTGCCAGCAGCTCAGGGACAGGGGCCTCTGGAAACACCATATATTTT
TRBJ2-2 | NA | TRBV6-5 | NA | CASSYLPGELFF | TGTGCCAGCAGTTACCTTCCCGGGGAGCTGTTTTTT
TRBJ1-1 | TRBD1 | TRBV5-1 | NA | CASSLSGGVNTEAFF | TGCGCCAGCAGCTTGTCAGGGGGAGTGAACACTGAAGCTTTCTTT
TRBJ2-7 | TRBD1 | TRBV7-3 | medium-sized | CASSMTGSYEQYF | TGTGCCAGCAGCATGACAGGGTCCTACGAGCAGTACTTC
TRBJ1-4 | NA | TRBV10-3 | NA | CAISESFQGNEKLFF | TGTGCCATCAGTGAGTCGTTTCAGGGAAATGAAAAACTGTTTTTT
TRBJ2-3 | TRBD1 | TRBV5-5 | NA | CASSLGTGVSDTQYF | TGTGCCAGCAGCCTGGGGACAGGGGTTTCGGATACGCAGTATTTT
TRBJ2-7 | NA | TRBV7-2 | NA | CASSPNIGEQYF | TGTGCCAGCAGCCCTAATATCGGCGAGCAGTACTTC
TRBJ1-1 | NA | TRBV6-1 | medium-sized | CASSEAWGDRTEAFF | TGTGCCAGCAGTGAGGCATGGGGAGATAGGACTGAAGCTTTCTTT
TRBJ2-2 | TRBD1 | TRBV5-4 | few | CASSSGTGPNTGELFF | TGTGCCAGCAGCTCTGGGACAGGGCCGAACACCGGGGAGCTGTTTTTT
TRBJ2-3 | NA | TRBV19 | few | CASNLQGTDTQYF | TGTGCCAGTAATCTACAGGGTACAGATACGCAGTATTTT
TRBJ1-3 | NA | TRBV11-3 | medium-sized | CASSSDPLSLNGNTIYF | TGTGCCAGCAGCTCCGACCCCCTTTCCCTCAACGGAAACACCATATATTTT
TRBJ2-6 | NA | TRBV6-1 | NA | CASLLSGANVLTF | TGTGCCAGTTTGTTATCTGGGGCCAACGTCCTGACTTTC
TRBJ2-2 | TRBD1 | TRBV6-6 | few | CATQGAGGTGELFF | TGTGCCACCCAGGGGGCTGGGGGCACCGGGGAGCTGTTTTTT
TRBJ2-5 | NA | TRBV5-1 | NA | CASSPSSGEETQYF | TGCGCCAGCAGCCCAAGCTCGGGGGAGGAGACCCAGTACTTC
TRBJ2-7 | TRBD2 | TRBV19 | NA | CASSAASGGQSYEQYF | TGTGCCAGTAGTGCGGCTAGCGGGGGCCAATCTTACGAGCAGTACTTC
TRBJ2-5 | TRBD1 | TRBV11-3 | NA | CASSLGTAQETQYF | TGTGCCAGCAGCCTTGGGACAGCGCAAGAGACCCAGTACTTC
TRBJ2-1 | TRBD1 | TRBV2 | medium-sized | CATGQDPYNEQFF | TGTGCCACGGGACAGGACCCCTACAATGAGCAGTTCTTC
TRBJ2-7 | NA | TRBV19 | NA | CASSIGGAYEQYF | TGTGCCAGTAGTATAGGGGGGGCCTACGAGCAGTACTTC
TRBJ1-2 | NA | TRBV6-6 | NA | CASSYTRDYGYTF | TGTGCCAGCAGTTATACCAGGGACTATGGCTACACCTTC
TRBJ2-2 | TRBD2 | TRBV7-2 | NA | CASSPAVAGDLTGELFF | TGTGCCAGCAGCCCCGCTGTTGCGGGGGACCTCACCGGGGAGCTGTTTTTT
TRBJ1-1 | NA | TRBV6-6 | NA | CASSVGLVTEAFF | TGTGCCAGCAGTGTGGGGTTGGTTACTGAAGCTTTCTTT
TRBJ2-7 | NA | TRBV7-2 | NA | CASSFRGSYEQYF | TGTGCCAGCAGCTTTCGAGGCTCCTACGAGCAGTACTTC
TRBJ2-3 | NA | TRBV7-7 | NA | CASSFGASTDTQYF | TGTGCCAGCAGCTTCGGGGCAAGCACAGATACGCAGTATTTT
TRBJ2-3 | NA | TRBV28 | NA | CASSLTTDTQYF | TGTGCCAGCAGTTTGACCACAGATACGCAGTATTTT
TRBJ2-5 | TRBD1 | TRBV10-3 | NA | CAISEPTGSVQETQYF | TGTGCCATCAGTGAGCCGACAGGGTCGGTCCAAGAGACCCAGTACTTC
TRBJ2-7 | TRBD2 | TRBV5-1 | NA | CASSTPPSGGVYEQYF | TGCGCCAGCAGCACCCCACCTAGCGGGGGAGTTTACGAGCAGTACTTC
TRBJ1-5 | NA | TRBV2 | NA | CASTPRRGGQPQHF | TGTGCCAGCACTCCCCGGAGGGGCGGTCAGCCCCAGCATTTT
TRBJ1-5 | TRBD1 | TRBV5-1 | NA | CASSQTGGEWPQHF | TGCGCCAGCAGCCAGACAGGGGGAGAATGGCCCCAGCATTTT
TRBJ2-5 | NA | TRBV7-2 | NA | CASSLLGHASWNQYF | TGTGCCAGCAGCTTACTGGGTCATGCCTCATGGAACCAGTACTTC
TRBJ2-5 | TRBD2 | TRBV19 | NA | CASSETSGETQYF | TGTGCCAGTAGTGAGACTAGCGGAGAGACCCAGTACTTC